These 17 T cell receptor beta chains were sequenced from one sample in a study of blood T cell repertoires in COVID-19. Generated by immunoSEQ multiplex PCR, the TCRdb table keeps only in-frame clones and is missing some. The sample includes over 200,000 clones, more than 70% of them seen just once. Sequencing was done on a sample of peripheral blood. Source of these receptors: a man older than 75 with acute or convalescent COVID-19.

The CDR3 DNA is TGTGCCAGCAGTACAGGGGACAGGGGGAATGAAAAACTGTTTTTT. Translation: CASSTGDRGNEKLFF. The chain recombines TRBV27 with TRBJ1-4; 11 nucleotides line up with TRBD1. Trimming cost V 5 bases and J 5 bases; bases outside gene matches: 4. Germline lookup yields CDR1 MNHEY and CDR2 SMNVEV (reference sequence). This CDR3 has 15 residues.

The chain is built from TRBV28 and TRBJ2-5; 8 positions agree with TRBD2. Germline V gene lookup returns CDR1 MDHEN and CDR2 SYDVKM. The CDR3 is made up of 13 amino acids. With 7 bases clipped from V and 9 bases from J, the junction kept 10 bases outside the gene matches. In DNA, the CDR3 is TGTGCCAGCAACAAATCGGGGGGGAGGGCCCAGTACTTC. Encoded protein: CASNKSGGRAQYF.

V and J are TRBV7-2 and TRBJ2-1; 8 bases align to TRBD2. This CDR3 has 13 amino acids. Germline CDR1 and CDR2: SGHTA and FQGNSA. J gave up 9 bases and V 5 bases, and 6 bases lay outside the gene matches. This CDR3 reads CASSVRGGFEQFF. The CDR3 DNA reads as TGTGCCAGCAGCGTACGGGGGGGCTTTGAGCAGTTCTTC.

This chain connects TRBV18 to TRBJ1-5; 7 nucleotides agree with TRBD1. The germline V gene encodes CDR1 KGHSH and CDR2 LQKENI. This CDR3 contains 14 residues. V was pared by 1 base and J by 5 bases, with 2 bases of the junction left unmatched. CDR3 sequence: CASSPRQGDQPQHF. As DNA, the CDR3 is TGTGCCAGCTCACCACGACAGGGAGATCAGCCCCAGCATTTT.

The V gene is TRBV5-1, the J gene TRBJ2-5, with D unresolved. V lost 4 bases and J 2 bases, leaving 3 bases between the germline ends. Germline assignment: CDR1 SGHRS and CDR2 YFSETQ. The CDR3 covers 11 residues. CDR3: CASSRQETQYF. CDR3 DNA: TGCGCCAGCAGCCGTCAAGAGACCCAGTACTTC.

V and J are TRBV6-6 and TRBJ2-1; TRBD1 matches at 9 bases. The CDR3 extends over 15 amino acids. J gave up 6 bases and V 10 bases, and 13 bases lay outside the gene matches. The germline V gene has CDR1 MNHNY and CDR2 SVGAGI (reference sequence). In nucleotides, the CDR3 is TGTGCCACCTGGGCGGGACAGGGCATCAGCAATGAGCAGTTCTTC. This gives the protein CATWAGQGISNEQFF.

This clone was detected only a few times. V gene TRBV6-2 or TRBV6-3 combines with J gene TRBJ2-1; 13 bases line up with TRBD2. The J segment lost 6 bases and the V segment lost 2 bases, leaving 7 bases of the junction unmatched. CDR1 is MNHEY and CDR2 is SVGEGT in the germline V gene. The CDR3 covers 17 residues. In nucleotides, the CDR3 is TGTGCCAGCAGTTACACCTCCGGGACTAGCGGGGCCAATGAGCAGTTCTTC. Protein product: CASSYTSGTSGANEQFF.

In DNA form, the CDR3 reads TGTGCCAGTAGTGGCACTAGGGAGGGAAACTATGGCTACACCTTC. Its protein product is CASSGTREGNYGYTF. The chain recombines TRBV19 with TRBJ1-2; D unresolved. The V end lost 5 bases, the J end lost 2 bases, and 15 bases lay between the germline ends. The CDR3 loop spans 15 amino acids. Germline V CDR1 and CDR2: LNHDA, SQIVND (reference sequence).

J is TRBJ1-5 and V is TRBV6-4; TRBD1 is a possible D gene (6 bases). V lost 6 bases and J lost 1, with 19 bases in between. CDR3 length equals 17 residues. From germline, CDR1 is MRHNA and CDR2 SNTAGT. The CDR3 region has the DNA TGTGCCAGCAGGGGGACCTTAAAGGGGACAAGCAATCAGCCCCAGCATTTT. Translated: CASRGTLKGTSNQPQHF.

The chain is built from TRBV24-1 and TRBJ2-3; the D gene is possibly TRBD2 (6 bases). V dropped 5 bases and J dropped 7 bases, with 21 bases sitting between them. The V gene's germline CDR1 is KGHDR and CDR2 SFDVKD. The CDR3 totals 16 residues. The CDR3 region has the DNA TGTGCCACCAGTGCCCCCATGGGAGGACTACTCAATACGCAGTATTTT. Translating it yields CATSAPMGGLLNTQYF.

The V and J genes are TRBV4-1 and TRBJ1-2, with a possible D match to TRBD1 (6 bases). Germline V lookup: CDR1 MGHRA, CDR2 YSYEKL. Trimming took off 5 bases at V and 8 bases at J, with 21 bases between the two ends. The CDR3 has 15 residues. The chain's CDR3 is CASSRLRGNPEGYTF. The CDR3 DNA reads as TGCGCCAGCAGCAGACTCAGGGGTAATCCGGAGGGCTACACCTTC.

The CDR3 DNA reads as TGTGCCAGCAGTTCCCTCGACAGGACCTACACTGAAGCTTTCTTT. Translation: CASSSLDRTYTEAFF. The chain is built from TRBV28 and TRBJ1-1, with D possibly TRBD1 on 6 matching bases. Germline values: CDR1 MDHEN, CDR2 SYDVKM. The V gene lost 4 bases and the J gene lost 3 bases, with 15 bases spanning the gap. The CDR3 contains 15 residues.

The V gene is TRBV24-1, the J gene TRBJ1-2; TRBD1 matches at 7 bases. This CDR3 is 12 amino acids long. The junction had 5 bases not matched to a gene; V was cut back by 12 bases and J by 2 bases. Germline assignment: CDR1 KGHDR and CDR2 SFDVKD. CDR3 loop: CAVAGGNYGYTF. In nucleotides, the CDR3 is TGTGCCGTAGCAGGGGGAAACTATGGCTACACCTTC.

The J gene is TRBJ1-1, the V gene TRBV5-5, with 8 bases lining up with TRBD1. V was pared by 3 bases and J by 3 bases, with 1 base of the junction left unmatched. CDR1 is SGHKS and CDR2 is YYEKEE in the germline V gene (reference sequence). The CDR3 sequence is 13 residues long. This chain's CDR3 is CASSWGQDTEAFF. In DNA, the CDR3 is TGTGCCAGCAGCTGGGGACAGGACACTGAAGCTTTCTTT.

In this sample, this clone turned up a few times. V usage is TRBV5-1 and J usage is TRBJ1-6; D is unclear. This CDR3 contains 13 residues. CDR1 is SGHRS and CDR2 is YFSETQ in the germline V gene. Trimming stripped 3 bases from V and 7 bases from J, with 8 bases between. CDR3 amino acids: CASSSRWNSPLHF. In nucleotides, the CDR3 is TGCGCCAGCAGCTCTCGGTGGAATTCACCCCTCCACTTT.

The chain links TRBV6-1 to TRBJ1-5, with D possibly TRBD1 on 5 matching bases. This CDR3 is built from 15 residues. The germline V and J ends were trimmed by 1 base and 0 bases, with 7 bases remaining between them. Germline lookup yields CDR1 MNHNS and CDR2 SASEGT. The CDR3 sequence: CASSEVGHSNQPQHF. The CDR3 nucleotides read TGTGCCAGCAGTGAAGTGGGGCATAGCAATCAGCCCCAGCATTTT.

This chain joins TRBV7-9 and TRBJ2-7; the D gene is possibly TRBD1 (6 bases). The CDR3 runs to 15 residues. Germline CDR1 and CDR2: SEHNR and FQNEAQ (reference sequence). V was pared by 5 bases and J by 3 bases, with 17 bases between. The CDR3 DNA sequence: TGTGCCAGCAGCGCGACCGGGACACCCTACTACGAGCAGTACTTC. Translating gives CASSATGTPYYEQYF.